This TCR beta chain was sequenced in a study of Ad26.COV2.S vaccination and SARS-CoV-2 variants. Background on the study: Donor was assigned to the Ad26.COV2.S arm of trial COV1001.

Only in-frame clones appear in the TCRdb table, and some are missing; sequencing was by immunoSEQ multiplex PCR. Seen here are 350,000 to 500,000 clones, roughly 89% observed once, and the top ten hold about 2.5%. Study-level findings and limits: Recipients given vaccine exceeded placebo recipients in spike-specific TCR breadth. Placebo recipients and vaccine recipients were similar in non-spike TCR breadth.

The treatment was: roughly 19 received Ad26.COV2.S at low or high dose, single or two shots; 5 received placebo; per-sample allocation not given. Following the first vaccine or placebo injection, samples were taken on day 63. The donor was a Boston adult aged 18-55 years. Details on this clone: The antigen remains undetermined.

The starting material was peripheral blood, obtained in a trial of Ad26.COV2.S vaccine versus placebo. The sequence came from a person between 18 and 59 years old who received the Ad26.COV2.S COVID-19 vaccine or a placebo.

CDR3 bases: TGTGCCAGCAGATCCCGGGTGGCTCAGCCCCAGCATTTT. Translation gives CASRSRVAQPQHF. The chain has TRBV12-3 or TRBV12-4 and TRBJ1-5, with D unclear. The CDR3 has 13 residues. V was clipped by 6 bases and J by 6 bases, with 12 bases between them.